This T cell receptor beta chain stems from a study of shared clonotypes between healthy human individuals. Across the study: The donor pool was made up of a couple of women and three men aged 18 to 49. Overall study findings and caveats: About 5% of naive CD4 clonotypes were shared across four donors.

The table came from immunoSEQ multiplex PCR; TCRdb's copy has only in-frame clones and leaves some out. This table holds about 820,000 clones, roughly 92% found once. CD8 cells classed as naive were CD45RO-negative and positively selected for CCR7, excluding terminally differentiated effector memory CD45RA+ cells. The study drew its donors from healthy HIV-negative adults without recent acute infections or vaccinations. J lost 2 bases, V lost 4 bases, and 12 bases had no gene match. Looked up from germline, CDR1 is SGHNT and CDR2 is YYREEE (reference sequence). The CDR3 is 16 residues long. Regarding this clone: The antigen remains undetermined.

The specimen sequenced was naive CD8+ T cells sorted from blood. The chain couples TRBV5-4 to TRBJ2-7, with 7 nucleotides matching TRBD2. The sequence was collected from a young man in good health. The CDR3 bases are TGTGCCAGCAGCAAATCTGAAGGGAGGGCCACCTACGAGCAGTACTTC. This codes for CASSKSEGRATYEQYF.